The sequence of this TCR beta chain was determined in a study of T cells in localized non-small cell lung cancer. Assay used: immunoSEQ multiplex PCR; TCRdb lists only in-frame clones, some missing. The sample lists roughly 34,000 clones; 65% to 90% were seen once. Germline lookup yields CDR1 WNHNN and CDR2 SYGVQD (reference sequence). This CDR3 is 12 amino acids long. V was trimmed by 8 bases and J by 6 bases, leaving 11 bases between them. Whole-study findings and limits: There were a median roughly 54 of the top 100 tumor clones appearing in adjacent lung. Uninvolved adjacent lung showed peak T cell clonality, exceeding tumor.

This clone was counted only a few times. Its specificity is not known. The TCR sequence derives from a male donor aged 60 or older with stage III lung adenocarcinoma. Source: peripheral blood, taken before any cancer treatment. V is TRBV10-1 and J is TRBJ1-5; D call uncertain. The CDR3 protein is CASSALGQPQHF. The CDR3 coding sequence is TGCGCCAGCTCGGCCCTTGGTCAGCCCCAGCATTTT.